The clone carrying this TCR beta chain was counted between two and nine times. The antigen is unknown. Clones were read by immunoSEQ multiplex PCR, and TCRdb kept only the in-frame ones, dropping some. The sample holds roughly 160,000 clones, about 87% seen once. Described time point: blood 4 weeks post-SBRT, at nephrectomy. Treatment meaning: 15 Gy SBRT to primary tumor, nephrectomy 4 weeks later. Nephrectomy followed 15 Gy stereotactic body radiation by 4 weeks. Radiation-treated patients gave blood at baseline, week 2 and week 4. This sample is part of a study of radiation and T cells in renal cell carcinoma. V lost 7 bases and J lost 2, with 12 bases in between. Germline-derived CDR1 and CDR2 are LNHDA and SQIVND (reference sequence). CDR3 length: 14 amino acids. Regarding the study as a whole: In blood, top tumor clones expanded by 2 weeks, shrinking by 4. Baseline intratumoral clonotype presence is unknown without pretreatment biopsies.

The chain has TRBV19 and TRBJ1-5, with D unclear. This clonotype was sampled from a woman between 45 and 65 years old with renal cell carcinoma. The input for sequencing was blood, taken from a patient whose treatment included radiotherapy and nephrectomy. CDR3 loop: CASNDPVGNQPQHF. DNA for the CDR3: TGTGCCAGTAATGATCCGGTGGGCAATCAGCCCCAGCATTTT.